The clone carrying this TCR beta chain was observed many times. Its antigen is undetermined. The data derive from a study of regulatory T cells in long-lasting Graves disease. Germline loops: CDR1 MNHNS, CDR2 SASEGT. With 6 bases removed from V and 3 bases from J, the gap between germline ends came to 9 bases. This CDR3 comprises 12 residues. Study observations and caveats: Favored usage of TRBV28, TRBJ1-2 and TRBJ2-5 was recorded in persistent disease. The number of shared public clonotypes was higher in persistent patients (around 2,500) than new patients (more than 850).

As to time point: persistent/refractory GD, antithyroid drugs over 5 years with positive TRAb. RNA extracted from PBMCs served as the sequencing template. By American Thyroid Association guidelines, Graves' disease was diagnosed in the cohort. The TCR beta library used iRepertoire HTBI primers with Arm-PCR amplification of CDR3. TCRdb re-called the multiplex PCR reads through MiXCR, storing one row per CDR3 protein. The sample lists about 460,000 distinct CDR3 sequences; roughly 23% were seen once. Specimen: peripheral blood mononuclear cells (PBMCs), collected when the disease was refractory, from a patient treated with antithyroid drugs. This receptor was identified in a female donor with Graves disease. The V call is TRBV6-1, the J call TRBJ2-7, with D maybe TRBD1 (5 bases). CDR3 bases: TGTGCCAGCAGGCAAAGGGGCTACGAGCAGTACTTC. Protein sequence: CASRQRGYEQYF.